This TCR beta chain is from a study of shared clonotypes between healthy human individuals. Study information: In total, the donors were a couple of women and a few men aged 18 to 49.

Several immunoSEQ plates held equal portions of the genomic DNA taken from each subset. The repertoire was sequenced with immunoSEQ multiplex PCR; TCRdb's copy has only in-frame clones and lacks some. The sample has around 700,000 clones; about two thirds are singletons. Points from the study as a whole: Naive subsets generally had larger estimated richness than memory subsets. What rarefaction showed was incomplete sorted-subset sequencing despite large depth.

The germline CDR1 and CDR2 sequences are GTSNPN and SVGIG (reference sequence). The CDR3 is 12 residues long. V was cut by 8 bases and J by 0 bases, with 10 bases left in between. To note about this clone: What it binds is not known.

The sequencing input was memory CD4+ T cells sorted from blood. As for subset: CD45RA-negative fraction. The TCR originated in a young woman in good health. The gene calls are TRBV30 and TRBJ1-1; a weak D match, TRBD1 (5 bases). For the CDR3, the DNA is TGTGCCGGGGCAGGGATGAACACTGAAGCTTTCTTT. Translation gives CAGAGMNTEAFF.